The clone carrying this TCR beta chain appeared once. Its antigen remains unknown. The method was immunoSEQ multiplex PCR; TCRdb's version includes in-frame clones alone and lacks a portion of them. This sample has about 130,000 clones; around 90% occur once, and the top ten carry about 2%. The sample originates from a study of cytomegalovirus exposure and HLA in healthy donors. CDR1 MGHRA and CDR2 YSYEKL come from the germline V gene. After removal of 3 bases from V and 0 bases from J, the junction contained 14 bases not matched to a gene. The CDR3 extends over 21 amino acids. Study results and caveats: Subsequent analysis revealed that first-cohort TCR clusters tended to co-occur in the approximately 120 validation repertoires. Rarity characterized most TCR sequences, yet some public TCRs appeared in many donors. Associated with cytomegalovirus, according to the listing, were 164 TCR beta chains.

This chain connects TRBV4-1 to TRBJ2-1; 13 nucleotides align to TRBD2. What was sequenced was PBMCs. This receptor was obtained from a woman aged 18-35 years in good health and CMV-seronegative. The DNA for the CDR3 is TGCGCCAGCAGCCACCCCCGAGCGGGGACTAGCGGGAAGAGCTCCTACAATGAGCAGTTCTTC. This gives the protein CASSHPRAGTSGKSSYNEQFF.